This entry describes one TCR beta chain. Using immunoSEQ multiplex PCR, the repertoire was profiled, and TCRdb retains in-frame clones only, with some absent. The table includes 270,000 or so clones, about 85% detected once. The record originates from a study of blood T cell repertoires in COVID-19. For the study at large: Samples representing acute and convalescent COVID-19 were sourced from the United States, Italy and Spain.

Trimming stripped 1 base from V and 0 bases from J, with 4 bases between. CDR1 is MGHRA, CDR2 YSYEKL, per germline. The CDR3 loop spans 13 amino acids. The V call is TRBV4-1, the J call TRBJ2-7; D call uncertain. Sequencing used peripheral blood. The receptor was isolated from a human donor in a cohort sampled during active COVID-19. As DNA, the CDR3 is TGCGCCAGCAGCCAAGGCTACTCCTACGAGCAGTACTTC. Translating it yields CASSQGYSYEQYF.